This paragraph reports one TCR beta chain. TCRdb re-called the RT-PCR reads with MiXCR, one entry per CDR3 protein. The table lists about a million distinct CDR3 sequences, roughly 18% of them singletons. CDR1 LGHNA and CDR2 YNFKEQ come from the germline V gene. V shed 0 bases, J shed 0 bases, and the junction held 5 bases outside the gene matches. The CDR3 contains 17 residues. These data are taken from a study of patients and donors after allogeneic stem cell transplantation. The genes are TRBV4-2 and TRBJ1-1; 9 bases are a match to TRBD1. This sequence originates from a human donor who was either an allogeneic HSCT recipient or a stem cell or donor lymphocyte infusion donor (not recorded which). It is not recorded whose cells these are; they may come from a transplant donor. Sequenced input: blood, either unsorted or a sorted T cell fraction (not recorded which). In DNA, the CDR3 is TGTGCCAGCAGCCAAGACGGACAGGGGTTCATGAACACTGAAGCTTTCTTT. Translation gives CASSQDGQGFMNTEAFF.